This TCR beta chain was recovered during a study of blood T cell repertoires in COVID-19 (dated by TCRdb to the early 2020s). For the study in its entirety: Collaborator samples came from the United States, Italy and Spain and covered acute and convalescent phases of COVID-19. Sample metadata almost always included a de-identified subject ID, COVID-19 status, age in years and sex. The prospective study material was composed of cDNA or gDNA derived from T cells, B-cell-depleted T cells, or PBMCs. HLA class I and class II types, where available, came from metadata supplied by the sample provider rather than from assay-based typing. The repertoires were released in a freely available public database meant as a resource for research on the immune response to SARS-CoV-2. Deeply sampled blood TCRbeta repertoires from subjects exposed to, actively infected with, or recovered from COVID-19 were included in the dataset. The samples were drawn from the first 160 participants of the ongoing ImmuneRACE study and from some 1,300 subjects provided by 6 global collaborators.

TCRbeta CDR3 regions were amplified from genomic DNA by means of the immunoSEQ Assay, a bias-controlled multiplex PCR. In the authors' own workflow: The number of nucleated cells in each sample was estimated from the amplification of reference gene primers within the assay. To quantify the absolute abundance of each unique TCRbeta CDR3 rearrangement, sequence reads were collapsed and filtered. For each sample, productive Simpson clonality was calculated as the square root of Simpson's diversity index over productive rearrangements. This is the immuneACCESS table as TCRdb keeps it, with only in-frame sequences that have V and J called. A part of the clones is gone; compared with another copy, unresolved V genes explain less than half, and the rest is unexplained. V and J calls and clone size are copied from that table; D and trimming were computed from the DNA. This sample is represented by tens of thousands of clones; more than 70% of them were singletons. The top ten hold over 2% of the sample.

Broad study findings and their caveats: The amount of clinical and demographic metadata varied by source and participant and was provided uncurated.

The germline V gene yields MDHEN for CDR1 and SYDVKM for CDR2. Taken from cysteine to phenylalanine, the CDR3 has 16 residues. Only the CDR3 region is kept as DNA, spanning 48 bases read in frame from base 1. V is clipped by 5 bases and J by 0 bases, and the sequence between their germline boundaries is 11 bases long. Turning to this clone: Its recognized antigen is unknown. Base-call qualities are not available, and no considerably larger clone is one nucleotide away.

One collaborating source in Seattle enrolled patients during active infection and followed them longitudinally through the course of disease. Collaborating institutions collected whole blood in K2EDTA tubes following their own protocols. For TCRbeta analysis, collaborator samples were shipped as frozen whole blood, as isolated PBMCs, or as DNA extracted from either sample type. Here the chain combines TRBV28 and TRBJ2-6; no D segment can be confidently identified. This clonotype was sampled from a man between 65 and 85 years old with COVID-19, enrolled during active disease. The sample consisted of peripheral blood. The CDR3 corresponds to CASSDNYYSGANVLTF. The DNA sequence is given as TGTGCCAGCAGTGATAATTACTACTCTGGGGCCAACGTCCTGACTTTC.